The entry that follows covers one T cell receptor (beta chain) sequence. Antigen unknown. This entry comes from a study of shared clonotypes between healthy human individuals. V shed 0 bases and J shed 0 bases, with 12 bases lying between them. This CDR3 contains 17 residues. Broader study findings: Naive CD4 clonotype sharing across a handful of donors was about 5%. Sequencing of the sorted subsets was shown by rarefaction to be incomplete despite large depth.

The deep-level immunoSEQ assay was used. Sorted-subset replicate PCR reactions were performed with 200 ng DNA, corresponding to roughly 27,000 T cell genomes. Using immunoSEQ multiplex PCR, the repertoire was profiled, and TCRdb retains in-frame clones only, with some absent. Here the sample spans over 1.5 million clones, approximately 98% being singletons. This TCR was sampled from a man aged 25-40 years in good health. Sequencing was performed on naive CD4+ T cells sorted from blood. Regarding subset: CD45RA+ positively selected. This chain joins TRBV23-1 and TRBJ1-3; D is ambiguous. TRBV23-1 is classed as an ORF, of uncertain function. As DNA, the CDR3 is TGCGCCAGCAGTCAATCGATTCCCCTAAGCTCTGGAAACACCATATATTTT. Amino acid sequence: CASSQSIPLSSGNTIYF.